These T cell receptor beta chains were read from a single sample in a study of identical twins. TCRdb independently ran MiXCR on the 5' RACE reads; one entry per CDR3 protein. The sample gives about 520,000 distinct CDR3 sequences, under 25% of which show up once; around 0.9% is in the top ten. The data also belong to a second study, concerning T cells expressing NK-cell markers.

Sequencing was done on a sample of CD4+ T cells sorted from blood. The origin of the receptors is a woman younger than 30 in good health. CDR3s include the opening cysteine and the closing phenylalanine or tryptophan. The D gene is left open where the match is weak. Rows may omit the clone size; those that give it use once, few, many or a size class.

>-|TRBV11-3|TRBJ2-2|-
CASSRDRALTTGELFF
TGTGCCAGCAGCCGAGACAGAGCCTTAACCACCGGGGAGCTGTTTTTT
>-|TRBV20-1|TRBJ1-5|few
CSARERGGQPQHF
TGCAGTGCTAGAGAGCGGGGGGGTCAGCCCCAGCATTTT
>TRBD1|TRBV5-5|TRBJ1-2|-
CASSFRDRRRGYTF
TGTGCCAGCAGCTTCCGGGACAGACGTAGGGGCTACACCTTC
>-|TRBV5-1|TRBJ1-4|-
CASSPTNFEKLFF
TGCGCCAGCAGCCCGACGAATTTTGAAAAACTGTTTTTT
>-|TRBV7-2|TRBJ2-1|many
CASRARGWEQFF
TGTGCCAGCAGGGCGAGGGGCTGGGAGCAGTTCTTC
>-|TRBV4-1|TRBJ1-1|few
CASSRTDLVTEAFF
TGCGCCAGCAGCCGGACAGACTTGGTGACTGAAGCTTTCTTT
>-|TRBV7-2|TRBJ2-7|-
CASSLSTEQYF
TGTGCCAGCAGTTTATCAACCGAGCAGTACTTC
>TRBD2|TRBV24-1|TRBJ2-3|many
CATSAGSGGLTDTQYF
TGTGCCACCAGTGCCGGAAGCGGGGGGCTCACAGATACGCAGTATTTT
>-|TRBV5-1|TRBJ2-1|few
CASSFRGIAYNEQFF
TGCGCCAGCAGCTTTAGGGGCATTGCCTACAATGAGCAGTTCTTC
>TRBD2|TRBV6-5|TRBJ2-7|few
CASSFSGLAGTYEQYF
TGTGCCAGCAGTTTTTCCGGACTAGCGGGTACCTACGAGCAGTACTTC
>TRBD2|TRBV15|TRBJ2-1|-
CATSRTSGSIWNEQFF
TGTGCCACCAGCAGGACTAGCGGGAGTATTTGGAATGAGCAGTTCTTC
>TRBD2|TRBV5-8|TRBJ2-3|few
CASSSGRTHTDTQYF
TGTGCCAGCAGCTCCGGGAGGACTCACACAGATACGCAGTATTTT
>-|TRBV29-1|TRBJ2-1|-
CSVQVGFSYNEQFF
TGCAGCGTCCAAGTTGGTTTCTCCTACAATGAGCAGTTCTTC
>-|TRBV20-1|TRBJ2-7|few
CSASGPGVLSYEQYF
TGCAGTGCTAGTGGTCCCGGAGTACTCTCCTACGAGCAGTACTTC
>-|TRBV20-1|TRBJ2-5|-
CSARDSANILGGHQETQYF
TGCAGTGCTAGAGATTCTGCGAATATTTTGGGAGGCCACCAAGAGACCCAGTACTTC
>-|TRBV10-1|TRBJ1-1|-
CASSAVVGNTEAFF
TGCGCCAGCAGTGCTGTGGTGGGGAACACTGAAGCTTTCTTT
>-|TRBV9|TRBJ2-2|-
CASSVDPANTGELFF
TGTGCCAGCAGCGTGGACCCGGCGAACACCGGGGAGCTGTTTTTT
>TRBD1|TRBV29-1|TRBJ2-1|-
CSVAGQGFVEQFF
TGCAGCGTTGCGGGACAGGGGTTCGTTGAGCAGTTCTTC
>-|TRBV5-1|TRBJ2-3|-
CASSRLPFTDTQYF
TGCGCCAGCAGCAGACTACCTTTCACAGATACGCAGTATTTT
>TRBD2|TRBV20-1|TRBJ2-5|few
CSAIQSSGGRRQETQYF
TGCAGTGCCATTCAGTCTAGCGGGGGACGGCGTCAAGAGACCCAGTACTTC
>TRBD2|TRBV5-4|TRBJ2-7|few
CASTSGTSDSYEQYF
TGTGCCAGCACCTCCGGGACTAGCGATTCCTACGAGCAGTACTTC
>TRBD2|TRBV11-2|TRBJ2-7|-
CASSLSMGLAGYEQYF
TGTGCCAGCAGCTTAAGTATGGGACTAGCGGGATACGAGCAGTACTTC
>TRBD2|TRBV20-1|TRBJ2-1|few
CSATKSGRVSEQFF
TGCAGTGCGACCAAAAGCGGGAGGGTTAGTGAGCAGTTCTTC
>-|TRBV6-5|TRBJ2-6|-
CASSFSGWANVLTF
TGTGCCAGCAGTTTCTCAGGGTGGGCCAACGTCCTGACTTTC